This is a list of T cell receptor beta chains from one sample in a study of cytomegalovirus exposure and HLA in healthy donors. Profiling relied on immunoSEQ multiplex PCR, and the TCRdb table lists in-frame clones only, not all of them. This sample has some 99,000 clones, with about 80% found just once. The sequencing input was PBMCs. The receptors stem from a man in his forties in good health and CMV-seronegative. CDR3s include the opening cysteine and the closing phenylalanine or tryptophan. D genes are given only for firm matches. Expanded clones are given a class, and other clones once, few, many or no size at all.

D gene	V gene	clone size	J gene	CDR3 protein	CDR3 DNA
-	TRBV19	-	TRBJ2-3	CASSYGYDTQYF	TGTGCCAGTAGTTACGGGTATGATACGCAGTATTTT
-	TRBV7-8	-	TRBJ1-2	CASSHYGGYTF	TGTGCCAGCAGCCATTACGGGGGCTACACCTTC
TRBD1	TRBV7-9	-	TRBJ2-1	CASSRTGLDEQFF	TGTGCCAGCAGCAGGACAGGTTTGGATGAGCAGTTCTTC
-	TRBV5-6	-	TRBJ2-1	CASSLEGHDGQFF	TGTGCCAGCAGCTTGGAGGGACATGACGGGCAGTTCTTC
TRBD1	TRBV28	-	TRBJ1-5	CASSEAGTANQPQHF	TGTGCCAGCAGTGAGGCTGGGACAGCCAATCAGCCCCAGCATTTT
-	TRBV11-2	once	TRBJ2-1	CASSSNKKHNEQFF	TGTGCCAGCAGCTCCAACAAGAAACACAATGAGCAGTTCTTC
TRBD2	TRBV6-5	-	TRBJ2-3	CASSYFRGGTDTQYF	TGTGCCAGCAGTTACTTTCGGGGGGGGACAGATACGCAGTATTTT
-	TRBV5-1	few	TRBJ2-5	CASSLRDSGETQYF	TGCGCCAGCAGCTTGCGGGACAGCGGGGAGACCCAGTACTTC
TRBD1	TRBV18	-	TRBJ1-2	CASAGRGATNYGYTF	TGTGCCAGCGCTGGCAGGGGGGCCACTAACTATGGCTACACCTTC
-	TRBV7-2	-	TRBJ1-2	CASSLALQTPYGYTF	TGTGCCAGCAGCTTAGCGTTGCAGACTCCCTATGGCTACACCTTC
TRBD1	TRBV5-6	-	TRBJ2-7	CASSRGPYEQYF	TGTGCCAGCTCCAGGGGGCCCTACGAGCAGTACTTC
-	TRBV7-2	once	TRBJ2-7	CASRQMGQASYEQYF	TGTGCCAGCAGACAAATGGGGCAGGCGTCCTACGAGCAGTACTTC
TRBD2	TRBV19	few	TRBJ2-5	CASRGDAGGETQYF	TGTGCCAGTAGGGGAGACGCCGGGGGGGAGACCCAGTACTTC
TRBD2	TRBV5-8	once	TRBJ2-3	CASGSGGLPSTDTQYF	TGTGCCAGCGGAAGCGGGGGCCTACCTAGCACAGATACGCAGTATTTT
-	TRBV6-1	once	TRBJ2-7	CASSGFQEAYEQYF	TGTGCCAGCAGTGGTTTCCAGGAGGCGTACGAGCAGTACTTC
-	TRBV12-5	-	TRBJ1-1	CASGLRGNTEAFF	TGTGCTAGTGGTTTACGAGGGAACACTGAAGCTTTCTTT
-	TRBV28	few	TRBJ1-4	CASSQDSRGSEKLFF	TGTGCCAGCAGTCAAGACAGTCGGGGGTCTGAAAAACTGTTTTTT
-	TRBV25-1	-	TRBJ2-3	CASSESWTSTDTQYF	TGTGCCAGCAGTGAAAGTTGGACAAGCACAGATACGCAGTATTTT
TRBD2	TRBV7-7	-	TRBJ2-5	CASSLGVASGGQETQYF	TGTGCCAGCAGCTTAGGCGTTGCGAGCGGGGGACAAGAGACCCAGTACTTC
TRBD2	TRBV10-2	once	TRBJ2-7	CASSVPDSGSPYEQYF	TGCGCCAGCAGTGTCCCCGATAGCGGGAGCCCCTACGAGCAGTACTTC
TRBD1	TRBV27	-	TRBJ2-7	CASSSLKDRAHEQYF	TGTGCCAGCAGTTCCCTTAAGGACAGGGCCCACGAGCAGTACTTC
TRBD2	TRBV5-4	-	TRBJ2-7	CASSSRTSGYEQYF	TGTGCCAGCAGCTCCCGGACTAGCGGATACGAGCAGTACTTC
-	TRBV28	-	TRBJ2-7	CASSIPVAGREYEQYF	TGTGCCAGCAGCATCCCAGTCGCGGGCAGAGAATACGAGCAGTACTTC
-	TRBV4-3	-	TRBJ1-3	CASSQGSGAGNTIYF	TGCGCCAGCAGCCAAGGGTCAGGGGCTGGAAACACCATATATTTT
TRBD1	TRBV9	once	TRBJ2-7	CASSVGMRDRGSYEQYF	TGTGCCAGCAGCGTAGGTATGAGGGACAGGGGCTCCTACGAGCAGTACTTC
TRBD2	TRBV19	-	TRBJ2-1	CASSRLASYNEQFF	TGTGCCAGTAGTCGACTAGCGAGCTACAATGAGCAGTTCTTC
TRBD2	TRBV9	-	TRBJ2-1	CASSVDRRELDNEQFF	TGTGCCAGCAGCGTAGACCGGCGGGAGCTAGACAATGAGCAGTTCTTC
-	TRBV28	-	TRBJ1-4	CASSLRGNEKLFF	TGTGCCAGCAGTTTGAGAGGGAATGAAAAACTGTTTTTT
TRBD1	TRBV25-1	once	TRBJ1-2	CASNRGQGIDNTF	TGTGCCTCAAATAGGGGACAGGGGATTGATAACACCTTC
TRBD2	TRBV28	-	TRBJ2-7	CASSGGGAIYEQYF	TGTGCCAGCTCCGGGGGAGGGGCGATCTACGAGCAGTACTTC
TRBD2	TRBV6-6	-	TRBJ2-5	CASRGTSGGAGETQYF	TGTGCCAGCAGGGGGACTAGCGGGGGGGCGGGTGAGACCCAGTACTTC
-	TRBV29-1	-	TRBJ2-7	CSVEDFGRGGSYEQYF	TGCAGCGTTGAAGATTTTGGCAGGGGAGGGTCCTACGAGCAGTACTTC
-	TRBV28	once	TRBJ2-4	CASSLPPGGRAKNIQYF	TGTGCCAGCAGTTTACCCCCAGGGGGGAGGGCCAAAAACATTCAGTACTTC
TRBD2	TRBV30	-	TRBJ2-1	CASQRGTSYNEQFF	TGTGCCTCCCAGCGGGGGACCTCCTACAATGAGCAGTTCTTC
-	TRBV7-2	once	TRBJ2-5	CASSLSRETQYF	TGTGCCAGCAGCTTATCGCGGGAGACCCAGTACTTC
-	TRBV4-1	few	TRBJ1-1	CASSQTGDAEAFF	TGCGCCAGCAGCCAAACAGGCGACGCTGAAGCTTTCTTT
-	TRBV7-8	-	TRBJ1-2	CASSLGGGVGYTF	TGTGCCAGCAGCTTAGGGGGCGGGGTCGGCTACACCTTC
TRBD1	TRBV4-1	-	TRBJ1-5	CASSHRTGGGQPQHF	TGCGCCAGCAGCCACCGGACAGGCGGAGGTCAGCCCCAGCATTTT
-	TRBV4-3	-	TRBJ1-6	CASSPVGQASSALHF	TGCGCCAGCAGTCCGGTGGGGCAAGCTAGTTCGGCCCTCCACTTT
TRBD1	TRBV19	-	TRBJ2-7	CASSIVPGQVHYEQYF	TGTGCCAGTAGTATAGTTCCGGGACAGGTCCACTACGAGCAGTACTTC
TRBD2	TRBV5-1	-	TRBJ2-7	CASSLGPSGRDYEQYF	TGCGCCAGCAGCTTGGGTCCGAGCGGGAGAGACTACGAGCAGTACTTC
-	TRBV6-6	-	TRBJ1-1	CASSYIEVGAFF	TGTGCCAGCAGCTACATAGAGGTCGGAGCTTTCTTT
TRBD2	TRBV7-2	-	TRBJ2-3	CASSSPQGVRGGVDTQYF	TGTGCCAGCAGCTCACCCCAGGGCGTACGGGGGGGAGTAGATACGCAGTATTTT
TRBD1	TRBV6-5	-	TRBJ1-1	CASRGQGPLTEAFF	TGTGCCAGCAGAGGACAGGGACCGCTTACTGAAGCTTTCTTT
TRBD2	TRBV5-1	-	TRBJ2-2	CASSSGLAPVNTGELFF	TGCGCCAGCAGCTCGGGACTAGCGCCAGTCAACACCGGGGAGCTGTTTTTT
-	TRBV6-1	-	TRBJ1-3	CASKGQASSGNTIYF	TGTGCCAGCAAGGGGCAGGCGAGCTCTGGAAACACCATATATTTT
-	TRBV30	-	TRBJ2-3	CAWSVGGPGVTDTQYF	TGTGCCTGGAGTGTCGGGGGGCCGGGGGTGACAGATACGCAGTATTTT
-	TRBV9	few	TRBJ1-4	CASSVGRAGDEKLFF	TGTGCCAGCAGCGTAGGTAGGGCCGGGGATGAAAAACTGTTTTTT
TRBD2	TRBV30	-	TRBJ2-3	CAWRRGLRTDTQYF	TGTGCCTGGAGGCGGGGGTTACGCACAGATACGCAGTATTTT
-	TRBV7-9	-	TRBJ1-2	CSSSLTLANYGYTF	TGTTCCAGCAGCTTAACGTTAGCTAACTATGGCTACACCTTC
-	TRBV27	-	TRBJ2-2	CASSLSGGTGELFF	TGTGCCAGCAGTTTAAGCGGAGGTACCGGGGAGCTGTTTTTT
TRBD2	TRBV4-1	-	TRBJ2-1	CASSQLRGGLDEQFF	TGCGCCAGCAGCCAGCTACGGGGGGGCCTGGACGAGCAGTTCTTC